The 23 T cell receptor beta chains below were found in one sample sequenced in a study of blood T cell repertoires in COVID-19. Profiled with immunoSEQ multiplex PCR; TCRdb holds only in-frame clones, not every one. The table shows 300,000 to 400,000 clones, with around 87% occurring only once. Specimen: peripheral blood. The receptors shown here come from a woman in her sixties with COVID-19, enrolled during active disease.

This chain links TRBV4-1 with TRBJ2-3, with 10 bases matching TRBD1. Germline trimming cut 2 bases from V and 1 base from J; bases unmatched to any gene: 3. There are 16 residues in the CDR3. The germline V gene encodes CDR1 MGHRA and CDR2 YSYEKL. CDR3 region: CASSQHGTGGTDTQYF. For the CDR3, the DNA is TGCGCCAGCAGCCAACACGGGACAGGGGGCACAGATACGCAGTATTTT.

The chain's CDR3 is CASSFPGLIPPGNTIYF. In DNA form, the CDR3 reads TGTGCCAGCAGTTTCCCCGGACTAATCCCACCCGGAAACACCATATATTTT. The chain joins TRBV28 to TRBJ1-3; no firm D call. This CDR3 comprises 17 residues. The V end lost 3 bases, the J end lost 4 bases, and 19 bases lay between the germline ends. The germline V gene has CDR1 MDHEN and CDR2 SYDVKM.

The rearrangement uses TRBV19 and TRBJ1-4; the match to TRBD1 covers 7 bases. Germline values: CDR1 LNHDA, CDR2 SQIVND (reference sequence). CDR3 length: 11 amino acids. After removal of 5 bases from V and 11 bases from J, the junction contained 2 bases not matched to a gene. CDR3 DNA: TGTGCCAGTAGTGACAGGGATAAACTGTTTTTT. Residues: CASSDRDKLFF. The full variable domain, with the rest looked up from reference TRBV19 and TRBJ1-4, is DGGITQSPKYLFRKEGQNVTLSCEQNLNHDAMYWYRQDPGQGLRLIYYSQIVNDFQKGDIAEGYSVSREKKESFPLTVTSAQKNPTAFYLCASSDRDKLFFGSGTQLSVL.

The CDR3 spells CASTKGPGANYGYTF. The CDR3 coding sequence is TGTGCCAGCACCAAGGGACCAGGGGCGAACTATGGCTACACCTTC. The chain recombines TRBV28 with TRBJ1-2, with TRBD1 as a possible D gene (6 bases). CDR1 is MDHEN, CDR2 SYDVKM, per germline. Trimming pared 7 bases from V and 2 bases from J, leaving 17 bases between. This CDR3 spans 15 amino acids.

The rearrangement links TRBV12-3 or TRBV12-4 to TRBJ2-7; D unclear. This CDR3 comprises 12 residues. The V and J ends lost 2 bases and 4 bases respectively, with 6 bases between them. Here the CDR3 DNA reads TGTGCCAGCAGTTTAACGCGGTACGAGCAGTACTTC. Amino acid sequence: CASSLTRYEQYF.

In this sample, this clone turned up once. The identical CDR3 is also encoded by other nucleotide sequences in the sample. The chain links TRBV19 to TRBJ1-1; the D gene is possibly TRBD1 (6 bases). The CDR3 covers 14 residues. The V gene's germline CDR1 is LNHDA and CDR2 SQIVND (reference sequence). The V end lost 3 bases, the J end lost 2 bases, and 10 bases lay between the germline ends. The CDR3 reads CASSIQGSNTEAFF. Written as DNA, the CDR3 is TGTGCCAGTAGTATCCAGGGGTCTAACACTGAAGCTTTCTTT. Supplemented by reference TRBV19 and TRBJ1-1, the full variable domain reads DGGITQSPKYLFRKEGQNVTLSCEQNLNHDAMYWYRQDPGQGLRLIYYSQIVNDFQKGDIAEGYSVSREKKESFPLTVTSAQKNPTAFYLCASSIQGSNTEAFFGQGTRLTVV.

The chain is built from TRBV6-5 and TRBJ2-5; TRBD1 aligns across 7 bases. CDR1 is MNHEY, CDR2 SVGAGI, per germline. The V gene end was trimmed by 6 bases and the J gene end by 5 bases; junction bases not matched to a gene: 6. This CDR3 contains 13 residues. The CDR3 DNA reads TGTGCCAGCAGGATCGACAGGGTTGAGACCCAGTACTTC. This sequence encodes CASRIDRVETQYF.

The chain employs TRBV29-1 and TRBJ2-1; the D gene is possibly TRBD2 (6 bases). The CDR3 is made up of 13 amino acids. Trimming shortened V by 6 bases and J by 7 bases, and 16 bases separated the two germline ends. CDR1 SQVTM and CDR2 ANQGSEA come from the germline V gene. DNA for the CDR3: TGCAGCGTCTGGGGACTCCGGGGGAATGAGCAGTTCTTC. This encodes CSVWGLRGNEQFF.

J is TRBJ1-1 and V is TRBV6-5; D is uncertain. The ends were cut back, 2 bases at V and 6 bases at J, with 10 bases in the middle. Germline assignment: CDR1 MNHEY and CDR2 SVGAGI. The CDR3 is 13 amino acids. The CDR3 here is CASSYRYTPEAFF. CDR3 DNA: TGTGCCAGCAGTTACCGATACACCCCTGAAGCTTTCTTT.

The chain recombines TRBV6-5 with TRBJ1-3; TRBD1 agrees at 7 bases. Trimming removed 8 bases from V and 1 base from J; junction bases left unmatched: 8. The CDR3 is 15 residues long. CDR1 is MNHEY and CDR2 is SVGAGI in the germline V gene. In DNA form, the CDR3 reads TGTGCCAGCCGCCCTGGGACAGCATCTGGAAACACCATATATTTT. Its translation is CASRPGTASGNTIYF.

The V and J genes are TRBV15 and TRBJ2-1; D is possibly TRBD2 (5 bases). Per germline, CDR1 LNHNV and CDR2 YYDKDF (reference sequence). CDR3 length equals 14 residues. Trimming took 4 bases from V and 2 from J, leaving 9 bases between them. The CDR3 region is CATSTGKTYNEQFF. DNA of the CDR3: TGTGCCACCAGCACGGGGAAAACCTACAATGAGCAGTTCTTC.

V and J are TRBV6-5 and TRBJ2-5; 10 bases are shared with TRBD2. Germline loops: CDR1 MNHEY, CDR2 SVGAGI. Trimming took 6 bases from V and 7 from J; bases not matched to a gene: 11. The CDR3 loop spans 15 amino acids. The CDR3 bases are TGTGCCAGCAGACCCCCTAGCGGGGGCAGCCGGACCCAGTACTTC. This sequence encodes CASRPPSGGSRTQYF.

CDR3 loop: CASSLEKRASSYNEQFF. The DNA for the CDR3 is TGCGCCAGCAGCTTGGAGAAGCGGGCCAGCTCCTACAATGAGCAGTTCTTC. The chain links TRBV5-1 to TRBJ2-1, with D possibly TRBD2 on 6 matching bases. With 0 bases removed from V and 0 bases from J, the gap between germline ends came to 13 bases. There are 17 residues in the CDR3. CDR1 and CDR2 from the germline V gene are SGHRS and YFSETQ.

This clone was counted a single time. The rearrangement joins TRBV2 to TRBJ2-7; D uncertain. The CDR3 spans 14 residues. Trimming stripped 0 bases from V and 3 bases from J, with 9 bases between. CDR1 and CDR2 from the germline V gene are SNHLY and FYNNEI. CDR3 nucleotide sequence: TGTGCCAGCAGTGAAGCCTACTGGAGCTACGAGCAGTACTTC. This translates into CASSEAYWSYEQYF.

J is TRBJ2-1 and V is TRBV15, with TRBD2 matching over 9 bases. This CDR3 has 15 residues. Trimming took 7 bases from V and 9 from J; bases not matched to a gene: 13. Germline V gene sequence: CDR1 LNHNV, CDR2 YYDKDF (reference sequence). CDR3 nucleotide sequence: TGTGCCACCACCGCCTTTGGGCGGGGGGGTGGTGAGCAGTTCTTC. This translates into CATTAFGRGGGEQFF. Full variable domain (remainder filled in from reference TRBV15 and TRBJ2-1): DAMVIQNPRYQVTQFGKPVTLSCSQTLNHNVMYWYQQKSSQAPKLLFHYYDKDFNNEADTPDNFQSRRPNTSFCFLDIRSPGLGDTAMYLCATTAFGRGGGEQFFGPGTRLTVL.

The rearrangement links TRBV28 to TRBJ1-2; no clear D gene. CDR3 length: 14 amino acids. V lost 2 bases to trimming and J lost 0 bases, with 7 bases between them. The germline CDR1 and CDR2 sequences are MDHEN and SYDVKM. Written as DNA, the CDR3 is TGTGCCAGCAGTTTAGGACTCTCTAACTATGGCTACACCTTC. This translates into CASSLGLSNYGYTF.

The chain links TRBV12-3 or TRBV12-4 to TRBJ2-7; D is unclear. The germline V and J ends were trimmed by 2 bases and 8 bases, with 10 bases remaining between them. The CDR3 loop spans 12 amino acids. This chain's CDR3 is CASSLHNLKQYF. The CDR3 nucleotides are TGTGCCAGCAGTTTACACAATTTGAAGCAGTACTTC.

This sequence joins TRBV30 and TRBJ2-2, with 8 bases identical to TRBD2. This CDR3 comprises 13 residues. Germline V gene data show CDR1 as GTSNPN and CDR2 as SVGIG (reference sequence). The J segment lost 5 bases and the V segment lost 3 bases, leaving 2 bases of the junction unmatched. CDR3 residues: CAWSRGGTGELFF. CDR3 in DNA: TGTGCCTGGAGCCGGGGGGGGACCGGGGAGCTGTTTTTT.

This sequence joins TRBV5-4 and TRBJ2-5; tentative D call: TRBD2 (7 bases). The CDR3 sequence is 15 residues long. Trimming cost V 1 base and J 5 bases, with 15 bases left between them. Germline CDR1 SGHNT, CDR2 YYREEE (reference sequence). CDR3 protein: CASSLPAGAGETQYF. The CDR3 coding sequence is TGTGCCAGCAGCTTGCCCGCGGGGGCCGGGGAGACCCAGTACTTC.

CDR3 sequence reads: CASSLVGETQYF. The CDR3 coding sequence is TGTGCCAGCAGCTTAGTCGGGGAGACCCAGTACTTC. V and J are TRBV7-9 and TRBJ2-5; no firm D call. CDR1 is SEHNR and CDR2 is FQNEAQ in the germline V gene (reference sequence). The ends were cut back, 1 base at V and 5 bases at J, with 5 bases in the middle. This CDR3 has 12 amino acids.

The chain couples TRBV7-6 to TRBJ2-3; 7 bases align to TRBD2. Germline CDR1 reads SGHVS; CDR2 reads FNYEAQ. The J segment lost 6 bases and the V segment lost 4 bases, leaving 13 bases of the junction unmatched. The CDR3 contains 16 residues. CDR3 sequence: CASSSGGAGLEDTQYF. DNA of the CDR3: TGTGCCAGCAGCTCCGGTGGGGCAGGACTAGAGGATACGCAGTATTTT. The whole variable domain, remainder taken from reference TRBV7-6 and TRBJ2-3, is GAGVSQSPRYKVTKRGQDVALRCDPISGHVSLYWYRQALGQGPEFLTYFNYEAQQDKSGLPNDRFSAERPEGSISTLTIQRTEQRDSAMYRCASSSGGAGLEDTQYFGPGTRLTVL.

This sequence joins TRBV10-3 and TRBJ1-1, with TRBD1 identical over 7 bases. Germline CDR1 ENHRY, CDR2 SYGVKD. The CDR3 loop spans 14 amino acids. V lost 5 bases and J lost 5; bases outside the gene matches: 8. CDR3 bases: TGTGCCATCAGTCCAAGACAGGGTTGGACTGAAGCTTTCTTT. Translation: CAISPRQGWTEAFF.

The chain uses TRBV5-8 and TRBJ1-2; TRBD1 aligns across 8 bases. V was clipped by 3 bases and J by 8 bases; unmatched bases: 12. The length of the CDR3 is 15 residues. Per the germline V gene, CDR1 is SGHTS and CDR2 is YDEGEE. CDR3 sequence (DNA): TGTGCCAGCAGCTGGACAGGGCTGGAGGTGAACGGCTACACCTTC. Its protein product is CASSWTGLEVNGYTF.